The 23 T cell receptor beta chains listed next were all sequenced from one sample in a study of CD8 T cells in Susac syndrome. Random hexamers were used to reverse transcribe an amount of roughly 0.5 to 1 ug RNA. TCRdb re-called the immunoSEQ multiplex PCR reads with MiXCR, one entry per CDR3 protein. The table has roughly 120,000 distinct CDR3 sequences, about 93% seen once. The material sequenced was CD4+ T cells from PBMCs. The receptors shown here come from a human donor in good health.

DNA of the CDR3: TGCGCCAGCAGCTCCCAGGGGGCAGATACGCAGTATTTT. Amino acids: CASSSQGADTQYF. This chain joins TRBV5-1 and TRBJ2-3; 7 bases align to TRBD1. Unmatched junction bases numbered 2, after V lost 3 bases and J lost 4 bases. This CDR3 comprises 13 residues. Germline V CDR1 and CDR2: SGHRS, YFSETQ.

CDR3 loop: CASSQGRVQPYNEQFF. DNA of the CDR3: TGTGCCAGCAGCCAAGGGAGAGTACAACCCTACAATGAGCAGTTCTTC. The chain carries TRBV3-1 and TRBJ2-1, with no clear D. The germline V gene has CDR1 LGHDT and CDR2 YNNKEL (reference sequence). CDR3 length: 16 amino acids. Trimming left V 1 base short and J 2 bases short, with 12 bases between.

With respect to this clonotype: Sequence at one end of the junction differs from germline and may be a read error. The chain uses TRBV19 and TRBJ2-3, with 12 bases identical to TRBD1. Germline CDR1 and CDR2: LNHDA and SQIVND (reference sequence). This CDR3 comprises 15 residues. CDR3 in amino acids: CASSTGQGAADTQYF. DNA for the CDR3: TGTGCCAGCAGTACGGGACAGGGGGCCGCAGATACGCAGTATTTT.

This chain links TRBV12-3 or TRBV12-4 with TRBJ1-2, with D perhaps matching TRBD1 (5 bases). V was pared by 3 bases and J by 6 bases, with 11 bases between. This CDR3 has 13 amino acids. DNA of the CDR3: TGTGCCAGCAGTTTCAGGGAAATAGATGGCTACACCTTC. Amino acid sequence: CASSFREIDGYTF.

J is TRBJ2-5 and V is TRBV7-8, with TRBD2 identical over 8 bases. Germline V CDR1 and CDR2: SGHVS, FQNEAQ. The CDR3 runs 16 residues. V lost 1 base and J lost 2; bases outside the gene matches: 6. CDR3: CASSLGPGGLQETQYF. CDR3 coding DNA: TGTGCCAGCAGCTTAGGACCGGGAGGGCTGCAAGAGACCCAGTACTTC.

CDR3 bases: TGTGCCAGCAGCCCGGACTGGGGGAACAATCAGCCCCAGCATTTT. Its protein is CASSPDWGNNQPQHF. This sequence joins TRBV7-2 and TRBJ1-5, with TRBD1 as a possible D gene (5 bases). The CDR3 length is 15 residues. The V gene's germline CDR1 is SGHTA and CDR2 FQGNSA. Trimming cost V 5 bases and J 3 bases, with 14 bases left between them.

The chain combines TRBV12-3 or TRBV12-4 with TRBJ2-3; perhaps TRBD2 as D (5 bases). The CDR3 has 14 amino acids. Trimming removed 3 bases from V and 5 bases from J, with 12 bases in between. The CDR3 bases are TGTGCCAGCAGTTTCTCTCGAGGAGGAGATACGCAGTATTTT. It translates to CASSFSRGGDTQYF.

The chain recombines TRBV28 with TRBJ2-2; 7 bases line up with TRBD2. The CDR3 is made up of 15 amino acids. Germline values: CDR1 MDHEN, CDR2 SYDVKM. J gave up 6 bases and V 5 bases, and 9 bases lay outside the gene matches. The CDR3, as DNA: TGTGCCAGCAGTCCCTCGGGGGGAGTCCCCGGGGAGCTGTTTTTT. Translation gives CASSPSGGVPGELFF.

The V gene is TRBV7-9, the J gene TRBJ1-1, with a weak D call TRBD1 (5 bases). The CDR3 runs to 15 residues. The germline CDR1 and CDR2 sequences are SEHNR and FQNEAQ (reference sequence). The germline V and J ends were trimmed by 1 base and 2 bases, with 11 bases remaining between them. CDR3 protein: CASSLGWRGNTEAFF. In DNA form, the CDR3 reads TGTGCCAGCAGCTTAGGGTGGAGGGGAAACACTGAAGCTTTCTTT.

This sequence joins TRBV6-5 and TRBJ2-6, with 10 positions matching TRBD2. Germline-derived CDR1 and CDR2 are MNHEY and SVGAGI. Germline trimming cut 0 bases from V and 2 bases from J; bases unmatched to any gene: 4. This CDR3 region has 18 residues. The CDR3 DNA is TGTGCCAGCAGTTACTCGCTAGCGGGAGTGGCTGGGGCCAACGTCCTGACTTTC. The encoded protein is CASSYSLAGVAGANVLTF.

The CDR3 protein is CASSNLGFGNEQYF. CDR3 coding DNA: TGTGCCAGCAGCAACCTGGGTTTTGGGAACGAGCAGTACTTC. V gene TRBV21-1 combines with J gene TRBJ2-7. TRBV21-1 is annotated as a pseudogene. This CDR3 has 14 amino acids.

This clonotype was counted once. In nucleotides, the CDR3 is TGCAGTGGGGGTAGGGCTAGCGGTACCACAGATACGCAGTATTTT. Translating it yields CSGGRASGTTDTQYF. This chain connects TRBV20-1 to TRBJ2-3; 7 bases agree with TRBD2. The CDR3 runs 15 residues. V dropped 7 bases and J dropped 2; count of bases not matched to a gene: 12. The germline CDR1 and CDR2 sequences are DFQATT and SNEGSKA (reference sequence).

This chain connects TRBV3-1 to TRBJ2-1; the match to TRBD2 covers 10 bases. J lost 6 bases, V lost 4 bases, and 12 bases had no gene match. Germline V gene lookup returns CDR1 LGHDT and CDR2 YNNKEL (reference sequence). The CDR3 is 17 residues long. CDR3 residues: CASSLTRLAGLSNEQFF. The CDR3 DNA follows: TGTGCCAGCAGCCTAACACGACTAGCGGGTCTGTCCAATGAGCAGTTCTTC.

CDR3 DNA: TGTGCCAGCATAAACAAAATTAGCGGGAGGAGAGGAGAGACCCAGTACTTC. It encodes CASINKISGRRGETQYF. V gene TRBV3-1 combines with J gene TRBJ2-5; 10 bases match TRBD2. CDR3 length: 17 residues. V was clipped by 7 bases and J by 4 bases; unmatched bases: 15. Looked up from germline, CDR1 is LGHDT and CDR2 is YNNKEL (reference sequence).

The chain links TRBV5-4 to TRBJ1-1, with 8 bases lining up with TRBD1. Germline values: CDR1 SGHNT, CDR2 YYREEE (reference sequence). After removal of 5 bases from V and 2 bases from J, the junction contained 5 bases not matched to a gene. This CDR3 contains 14 residues. For the CDR3, the DNA is TGTGCCAGCAGTCCAGGGGGCCGAAACACTGAAGCTTTCTTT. Its translation: CASSPGGRNTEAFF.

The chain uses TRBV29-1 and TRBJ2-7; weak D call: TRBD1 (6 bases). V lost 5 bases, J lost 7 bases, and 15 bases lay in between. This CDR3 has 12 residues. Germline CDR1 is SQVTM and CDR2 is ANQGSEA. CDR3 coding DNA: TGCAGCGTTAGGGGGAACAGCCAGGAGCAGTACTTC. It is translated as CSVRGNSQEQYF.

The chain uses TRBV29-1 and TRBJ2-3; the match to TRBD1 covers 9 bases. Germline trimming cut 6 bases from V and 5 bases from J; bases unmatched to any gene: 15. This CDR3 spans 16 amino acids. Germline V gene sequence: CDR1 SQVTM, CDR2 ANQGSEA. The DNA for the CDR3 is TGCAGCGTCGGACAGGGGTCCTTGATAATCGGAGATACGCAGTATTTT. Its protein product is CSVGQGSLIIGDTQYF.

The chain recombines TRBV6-2 or TRBV6-3 with TRBJ2-5, with D hard to call. Germline CDR1 reads MNHEY; CDR2 reads SVGEGT. V was trimmed by 2 bases and J by 4 bases, leaving 5 bases between them. The CDR3 has 12 residues. Written as DNA, the CDR3 is TGTGCCAGCAGTTACGTGGGAGAGACCCAGTACTTC. Protein: CASSYVGETQYF.

The chain employs TRBV3-1 and TRBJ2-5, with 9 positions matching TRBD2. The CDR3 has 17 amino acids. The V gene end was trimmed by 1 base and the J gene end by 4 bases; junction bases not matched to a gene: 10. Per germline, CDR1 LGHDT and CDR2 YNNKEL (reference sequence). CDR3 region: CASSQAVIAGVGETQYF. The DNA for the CDR3 is TGTGCCAGCAGCCAAGCTGTAATAGCGGGAGTGGGAGAGACCCAGTACTTC.

The gene calls are TRBV19 and TRBJ2-7; no clear D. Trimming removed 5 bases from V and 2 bases from J, with 16 bases in between. The germline V gene has CDR1 LNHDA and CDR2 SQIVND (reference sequence). This CDR3 contains 15 residues. The CDR3 DNA follows: TGTGCCAGTAGTCCCCCGGGCCTAGGGCCCTACGAGCAGTACTTC. It is translated as CASSPPGLGPYEQYF.

The chain employs TRBV18 and TRBJ2-4; D gene uncertain. Germline-derived CDR1 and CDR2 are KGHSH and LQKENI. The CDR3 sequence is 15 residues long. V dropped 4 bases and J dropped 0 bases, with 10 bases sitting between them. Here the CDR3 DNA reads TGTGCCAGCTCACTAGACATTCTAGCCAAAAACATTCAGTACTTC. The encoded protein is CASSLDILAKNIQYF.

The chain uses TRBV3-1 and TRBJ1-3; D gene ambiguous. CDR3 length: 15 amino acids. Germline CDR1 is LGHDT and CDR2 is YNNKEL (reference sequence). Trimming removed 1 base from V and 3 bases from J, with 10 bases in between. CDR3 nucleotides: TGTGCCAGCAGCCAAGTGGTTGGGGTTGGAAACACCATATATTTT. Translation: CASSQVVGVGNTIYF.

The chain employs TRBV6-2 or TRBV6-3 and TRBJ2-1; 7 bases agree with TRBD2. Germline assignment: CDR1 MNHEY and CDR2 SVGEGT. The CDR3 runs to 14 residues. Trimming at V came to 6 bases and at J to 6 bases, leaving 8 bases not matched to a gene. The CDR3 is CASRENGRRNEQFF. For the CDR3, the DNA is TGTGCCAGCAGAGAAAACGGGAGGCGCAATGAGCAGTTCTTC.